One sample yielded the 26 T cell receptor beta chains listed below, sequenced in a study of blood T cell repertoires in COVID-19. Here immunoSEQ multiplex PCR was the method, and the copy in TCRdb shows in-frame clones only, minus some. The table has a few hundred thousand clones, over 75% seen once. The specimen was PBMCs or T cells enriched from blood (not recorded which). The receptor set was obtained from a woman aged 25 to 39 who had recovered from COVID-19.

The rearrangement uses TRBV27 and TRBJ2-7, with 7 bases identical to TRBD2. The CDR3 extends over 14 amino acids. In germline, CDR1 is MNHEY, CDR2 SMNVEV (reference sequence). After removal of 6 bases from V and 2 bases from J, the junction contained 7 bases not matched to a gene. DNA of the CDR3: TGTGCCAGCAGCATAGCGGGCCAACCCTACGAGCAGTACTTC. This encodes CASSIAGQPYEQYF.

This chain links TRBV7-9 with TRBJ2-7, with TRBD2 matching 11 bases. J was trimmed by 3 bases and V by 8 bases; bases with no gene match: 9. In germline, CDR1 is SEHNR, CDR2 FQNEAQ (reference sequence). This CDR3 is 15 amino acids long. The CDR3 DNA follows: TGTGCCAGCGGGCATAGCGGGAGGGATTTCTACGAGCAGTACTTC. Translated: CASGHSGRDFYEQYF.

Here the CDR3 reads CASSYYGTVATEAFF. In DNA, the CDR3 is TGTGCCAGCAGTTACTATGGGACAGTAGCGACTGAAGCTTTCTTT. This chain uses TRBV6-2 or TRBV6-3 with TRBJ1-1; 7 bases agree with TRBD1. Losses at the gene ends were 1 base for V and 5 bases for J; bases not matched to a gene: 7. This CDR3 is built from 15 residues. Germline loops: CDR1 MNHEY, CDR2 SVGEGT.

DNA of the CDR3: TGCGCCAGCCGGGAGTCCTACAATGAGCAGTTCTTC. Residues: CASRESYNEQFF. This chain uses TRBV5-1 with TRBJ2-1, with D possibly TRBD2 on 6 matching bases. The CDR3 runs to 12 residues. V lost 7 bases and J lost 1, with 6 bases in between. Per the germline V gene, CDR1 is SGHRS and CDR2 is YFSETQ.

The CDR3 spells CASSQTGDTQYF. CDR3 nucleotide sequence: TGCGCCAGCAGCCAAACAGGAGATACGCAGTATTTT. The chain couples TRBV4-1 to TRBJ2-3; a weak D match, TRBD1 (5 bases). Germline-derived CDR1 and CDR2 are MGHRA and YSYEKL. The CDR3 covers 12 residues. With 2 bases removed from V and 5 bases from J, the gap between germline ends came to 5 bases.

This chain connects TRBV4-2 to TRBJ2-1; no reliable D call. The germline V gene has CDR1 LGHNA and CDR2 YNFKEQ. The CDR3 is 15 residues long. With 4 bases removed from V and 2 bases from J, the gap between germline ends came to 12 bases. Written as DNA, the CDR3 is TGTGCCAGCAGCCTAACCAGCGAAGCCTACAATGAGCAGTTCTTC. This sequence encodes CASSLTSEAYNEQFF.

The chain employs TRBV11-2 and TRBJ1-1; D is undetermined. The CDR3 has 15 amino acids. The V and J ends lost 2 bases and 3 bases respectively, with 13 bases between them. Germline loops: CDR1 SGHAT, CDR2 FQNNGV. The CDR3 nucleotides read TGTGCCAGCAGCTTACAGGAAGGCAGGTACACTGAAGCTTTCTTT. Encoded protein: CASSLQEGRYTEAFF.

This clone was detected only a few times. The CDR3: CASSFARGGNQPQHF. The CDR3 DNA is TGTGCCAGCAGCTTTGCGCGGGGTGGCAATCAGCCCCAGCATTTT. The rearrangement joins TRBV5-8 to TRBJ1-5; D remains unclear. V lost 2 bases and J lost 2, with 11 bases in between. Germline loops: CDR1 SGHTS, CDR2 YDEGEE. CDR3 size: 15 residues.

This chain connects TRBV5-1 to TRBJ1-4; 12 bases align to TRBD1. After removal of 3 bases from V and 6 bases from J, the junction contained 6 bases not matched to a gene. CDR1 and CDR2 from the germline V gene are SGHRS and YFSETQ. CDR3 length: 16 residues. This CDR3 reads CASSSGQGAHYEKLFF. CDR3 nucleotides: TGCGCCAGCAGCTCGGGACAGGGGGCGCATTATGAAAAACTGTTTTTT.

This clone was observed a few times. The chain links TRBV10-3 to TRBJ2-1; possibly TRBD1 for D (5 bases). Germline values: CDR1 ENHRY, CDR2 SYGVKD. The V and J ends lost 0 bases and 13 bases respectively, with 13 bases between them. The CDR3 loop spans 13 amino acids. The CDR3 DNA reads as TGTGCCATCAGTGAGTCGATAGGGGTAAGACAGTTCTTC. Translating gives CAISESIGVRQFF.

The rearrangement links TRBV24-1 to TRBJ1-3, with a possible D match to TRBD1 (5 bases). This CDR3 contains 14 residues. The germline CDR1 and CDR2 sequences are KGHDR and SFDVKD. V was shortened by 8 bases and J by 4 bases, with 14 bases between the two germline ends. The CDR3, as DNA: TGTGCCACCACCCAAAAGGGGCCGGGAAACACCATATATTTT. Residues: CATTQKGPGNTIYF.

J is TRBJ2-1 and V is TRBV6-1; 8 bases map to TRBD2. In germline, CDR1 is MNHNS, CDR2 SASEGT. Germline trimming cut 3 bases from V and 5 bases from J; bases unmatched to any gene: 3. The CDR3 spans 14 residues. Written as DNA, the CDR3 is TGTGCCAGCAGTGAGGGACTAGGAAACAATGAGCAGTTCTTC. Translating it yields CASSEGLGNNEQFF.

The chain links TRBV10-3 to TRBJ2-3; 7 bases align to TRBD2. The CDR3 has 17 amino acids. The V segment lost 6 bases and the J segment 0 bases; nucleotides outside the gene matches: 12. The germline V gene has CDR1 ENHRY and CDR2 SYGVKD. The CDR3 nucleotides are TGTGCCATCAGCCGCTGGGGGGAGGGCGCTAGCACAGATACGCAGTATTTT. This encodes CAISRWGEGASTDTQYF.

The CDR3 reads CASSNHQGAGETQYF. CDR3 nucleotides: TGTGCCAGCAGTAACCACCAGGGGGCTGGGGAGACCCAGTACTTC. The chain carries TRBV6-5 and TRBJ2-5, with TRBD1 identical over 8 bases. The junction had 10 bases not matched to a gene; V was cut back by 5 bases and J by 5 bases. This CDR3 is built from 15 residues. Germline assignment: CDR1 MNHEY and CDR2 SVGAGI.

The sample holds one count of this clone. The V call is TRBV19, the J call TRBJ2-7; the match to TRBD1 covers 10 bases. V gave up 5 bases and J gave up 2 bases; unmatched junction bases: 9. From germline, CDR1 is LNHDA and CDR2 SQIVND (reference sequence). This CDR3 contains 16 residues. The CDR3 DNA is TGTGCCAGTAGTGGATCCCCCGGACAGGGGGCCTACGAGCAGTACTTC. This encodes CASSGSPGQGAYEQYF. The full variable domain, completed using reference TRBV19 and TRBJ2-7, is DGGITQSPKYLFRKEGQNVTLSCEQNLNHDAMYWYRQDPGQGLRLIYYSQIVNDFQKGDIAEGYSVSREKKESFPLTVTSAQKNPTAFYLCASSGSPGQGAYEQYFGPGTRLTVT.

This chain uses TRBV27 with TRBJ2-2; 13 bases align to TRBD2. The CDR3 is made up of 17 amino acids. Trimming at V came to 7 bases and at J to 5 bases, leaving 10 bases not matched to a gene. Looked up from germline, CDR1 is MNHEY and CDR2 is SMNVEV (reference sequence). In nucleotides, the CDR3 is TGTGCCAGCACCGTACTAGCGGGAGGGCCGCGTACCGGGGAGCTGTTTTTT. The encoded protein is CASTVLAGGPRTGELFF.

For the CDR3, the DNA is TGTGCCAGCTCACTCCTAGGGACTAGCGGAACAGGCAGGGAGACCCAGTACTTC. Protein product: CASSLLGTSGTGRETQYF. The chain combines TRBV18 with TRBJ2-5, with 11 positions matching TRBD2. J was trimmed by 5 bases and V by 4 bases; bases with no gene match: 15. CDR3 size: 18 residues. CDR1 is KGHSH, CDR2 LQKENI, per germline.

This sequence joins TRBV30 and TRBJ1-2, with 12 bases aligning to TRBD1. V shed 2 bases and J 5 bases; nucleotides not matched to a gene: 9. In germline, CDR1 is GTSNPN, CDR2 SVGIG (reference sequence). The CDR3 is made up of 16 amino acids. CDR3 coding DNA: TGTGCCTGGAGTCTAATGGGACAGGGGGCAGGGTATGGCTACACCTTC. The encoded protein is CAWSLMGQGAGYGYTF.

The V and J genes are TRBV5-8 and TRBJ1-2; no firm D call. The CDR3 contains 14 residues. Trimming cost V 2 bases and J 4 bases, with 12 bases left between them. Germline V gives CDR1 SGHTS, CDR2 YDEGEE. The CDR3 loop reads CASSFPGIVYGYTF. The DNA for the CDR3 is TGTGCCAGCAGCTTCCCGGGAATCGTCTATGGCTACACCTTC.

The V call is TRBV28, the J call TRBJ1-2, with D perhaps TRBD1 (5 bases). Trimming took 5 bases from V and 6 from J, leaving 25 bases between them. The CDR3 has 17 residues. Germline lookup yields CDR1 MDHEN and CDR2 SYDVKM. The CDR3 DNA reads as TGTGCCAGCAGTCAGTACCTGCAAGGGGCAATGAGTAATGGCTACACCTTC. Encoded protein: CASSQYLQGAMSNGYTF.

In its sample, this clone was seen once. The chain couples TRBV14 to TRBJ2-1, with D perhaps matching TRBD2 (8 bases). The germline V gene has CDR1 SGHDN and CDR2 FVKESK. V gave up 4 bases and J gave up 9 bases, with 22 bases separating them. CDR3 size: 16 residues. DNA for the CDR3: TGTGCCAGCAGCCCCCTGGGACAGCGGGAGTTCGGTGAGCAGTTCTTC. Translated: CASSPLGQREFGEQFF.

Details on this clone: At one of its ends the junction is not consistent with the germline gene, which may arise from a read error. This chain links TRBV7-7 with TRBJ2-2, with D unresolved. Germline V lookup: CDR1 SSHAT, CDR2 FNYEAQ (reference sequence). The length of the CDR3 is 17 residues. The CDR3 coding sequence is TGTGCTAGCAGCTCACAACCTGCGGCACCATCCACCGGGGAGCTGTTTTTT. It encodes CASSSQPAAPSTGELFF.

This chain joins TRBV7-8 and TRBJ2-7; 10 bases agree with TRBD1. V lost 6 bases, J lost 4 bases, and 6 bases stayed unmatched. CDR3 length equals 14 residues. Looked up from germline, CDR1 is SGHVS and CDR2 is FQNEAQ. DNA of the CDR3: TGTGCCAGCAGTTTTGACAGGGGGCTTTACGAGCAGTACTTC. Translation gives CASSFDRGLYEQYF.

The gene calls are TRBV18 and TRBJ2-1; 7 nucleotides agree with TRBD2. CDR1 KGHSH and CDR2 LQKENI come from the germline V gene. Losses at the gene ends were 3 bases for V and 2 bases for J; bases not matched to a gene: 7. The CDR3 loop spans 16 amino acids. CDR3 bases: TGTGCCAGCTCACCGGAAGATGGGAGGGCCTACAATGAGCAGTTCTTC. It specifies CASSPEDGRAYNEQFF.

The chain carries TRBV11-2 and TRBJ1-1; D gene ambiguous. Trimming stripped 3 bases from V and 6 bases from J, with 14 bases between. The CDR3 has 14 residues. Germline assignment: CDR1 SGHAT and CDR2 FQNNGV. In nucleotides, the CDR3 is TGTGCCAGCAGCTTCCCCGCCTCAGGTTCTGAAGCTTTCTTT. It codes for CASSFPASGSEAFF. Combining the CDR3 with reference TRBV11-2 and TRBJ1-1 gives the whole variable domain EAGVAQSPRYKIIEKRQSVAFWCNPISGHATLYWYQQILGQGPKLLIQFQNNGVVDDSQLPKDRFSAERLKGVDSTLKIQPAKLEDSAVYLCASSFPASGSEAFFGQGTRLTVV.

In nucleotides, the CDR3 is TGTGCCAGCAGAGGACAGGGGGCGGCCGGGGAGCTGTTTTTT. Its translation is CASRGQGAAGELFF. The chain is built from TRBV2 and TRBJ2-2; 11 bases match TRBD1. Trimming cost V 6 bases and J 6 bases; bases outside gene matches: 3. This CDR3 has 14 residues. Germline V lookup: CDR1 SNHLY, CDR2 FYNNEI.